A selection of T cell receptor beta chains follows, all from one sample in a study of CD4 and CD8 cells across lung adenocarcinoma regions. TCRdb reanalysed the PCR reads using MiXCR and keeps one entry per CDR3 protein. The data show tens of thousands of distinct CDR3 sequences, with under 65% seen just once and 20% to 25% held by the top ten. Sequenced: CD4+ T cells from the center of a lung tumor. The source of these receptors is a male donor with lung adenocarcinoma. The CD4 and CD8 labels of this study may be unreliable. Both conserved end residues are part of each CDR3. Fields, in order: D gene, V gene, clone size, J gene, CDR3 protein, CDR3 DNA. The D gene is left open where the match is weak. Part of the rows lack a size; the others show once, few, many or a class for expanded clones.

TRBD1	TRBV7-8	many	TRBJ2-3	CASSLGPDRADGTDTQYF	TGTGCCAGCAGCTTAGGCCCGGACAGGGCTGATGGCACAGATACGCAGTATTTT
NA	TRBV20-1	once	TRBJ2-5	CSAGGGAGDPETQYF	TGCAGTGCGGGGGGCGGGGCGGGTGACCCAGAGACCCAGTACTTT
NA	TRBV12-3/TRBV12-4	medium-sized	TRBJ2-3	CASSFGGAADTQYF	TGTGCCAGCAGTTTCGGCGGAGCCGCAGATACGCAGTATTTT
TRBD1	TRBV6-5	NA	TRBJ1-2	CASSYLGQGGNYGYTF	TGTGCCAGCAGTTACCTGGGACAGGGAGGCAACTATGGCTACACCTTC
NA	TRBV27	medium-sized	TRBJ2-1	CASSITRFNEQFF	TGTGCCAGCAGTATCACTCGTTTCAATGAGCAGTTCTTC
NA	TRBV6-1	NA	TRBJ2-2	CASSGWGVRGNTGELFF	TGTGCCAGCAGCGGGTGGGGGGTGCGGGGGAACACCGGGGAGCTGTTTTTT
NA	TRBV6-1	NA	TRBJ2-3	CARSLQAGSPETQFF	TGTGCCAGGAGCCTCCAGGCCGGGAGTCCAGAGACGCAGTTTTTT
NA	TRBV10-1	NA	TRBJ2-3	CASSEGKASQDTQYF	TGCGCCAGCAGTGAAGGGAAAGCGAGCCAAGATACGCAGTATTTC
NA	TRBV27	many	TRBJ2-7	CASSLGGIFHEQYF	TGTGCCAGCAGTTTAGGGGGCATTTTTCACGAGCAGTACTTC
TRBD2	TRBV6-5	many	TRBJ2-7	CASSYSTSRELNEQYF	TGTGCCAGCAGTTACTCGACTAGCCGCGAACTGAACGAGCAGTACTTC
NA	TRBV3-1	NA	TRBJ2-3	CASSQDPQGDTQYF	TGTGCCAGCAGCCAAGATCCACAGGGAGATACGCAGTATTTT
NA	TRBV6-1	NA	TRBJ2-1	CASRPGSLPYNEQFF	TGTGCCAGCAGACCTGGCTCTCTCCCCTACAATGAGCAGTTCTTC
TRBD2	TRBV27	NA	TRBJ2-5	CASSPWTSGRLQETQYF	TGTGCCAGCAGTCCCTGGACTAGCGGGAGACTCCAAGAGACCCAGTACTTC
NA	TRBV6-1	few	TRBJ2-1	CASKTLTYSGEYEQFF	TGTGCCAGCAAGACCTTGACCTACAGCGGCGAATACGAGCAGTTCTTC
NA	TRBV27	NA	TRBJ2-1	CASNLRGPDEQFF	TGTGCCAGCAATCTCCGGGGGCCGGATGAGCAGTTCTTC
TRBD1	TRBV6-1	many	TRBJ2-7	CASSEPGTGSYEQYF	TGTGCCAGCAGTGAGCCCGGGACAGGGAGCTACGAGCAGTACTTC
NA	TRBV4-1	NA	TRBJ2-3	CASSQDGGRLSGAREDTQYF	TGCGCCAGCAGCCAAGATGGGGGGCGATTATCGGGAGCACGGGAAGATACGCAGTACTTT
TRBD2	TRBV10-1	medium-sized	TRBJ2-1	CASSKLLAGGINEQFF	TGCGCCAGCAGTAAATTACTAGCGGGGGGGATTAATGAGCAGTTCTTC
TRBD2	TRBV6-1	NA	TRBJ2-5	CASRGRGGRGEDTQYF	TGTGCCAGCAGGGGCCGGGGGGGACGCGGCGAAGATACCCAGTACTTC
TRBD2	TRBV6-1	NA	TRBJ2-3	CASSEWLAAYNEQYF	TGTGCCAGCAGTGAATGGCTAGCGGCCTACAATGAGCAGTATTTT
TRBD2	TRBV11-1	NA	TRBJ2-5	CASSLEASGSFRETQYF	TGTGCCAGCAGCTTAGAGGCTAGCGGGAGTTTCCGGGAGACCCAGTACTTC
NA	TRBV27	NA	TRBJ2-3	CAGNGWGDPNTQYF	TGTGCGGGTAACGGGTGGGGAGACCCAAATACGCAGTATTTC
TRBD1	TRBV6-1	NA	TRBJ2-7	CASSPTGGTYEQYF	TGTGCCAGCAGTCCCACAGGGGGGACCTACGAGCAGTACTTC
TRBD2	TRBV20-1	few	TRBJ2-1	CSARLGLAGGNSYNEQFF	TGCAGTGCTAGACTGGGACTAGCGGGAGGTAACTCCTACAATGAGCAGTTCTTC
NA	TRBV10-1	medium-sized	TRBJ2-7	CASSESREREQYF	TGCGCCAGCAGTGAGTCGAGAGAGCGCGAGCAGTACTTC
NA	TRBV6-1	NA	TRBJ2-1	CASSEGYRVGNEQFF	TGTGCCAGCAGTGAAGGGTACAGGGTGGGCAATGAGCAGTTCTTC
NA	TRBV6-5	NA	TRBJ2-2	CASRLQSVIPGELYF	TGTGCCAGCAGACTCCAGTCTGTGATTCCCGGGGAGCTGTATTTT
TRBD1	TRBV25-1	NA	TRBJ2-1	CASISYGTENNEQFF	TGTGCCAGCATAAGTTACGGGACAGAAAACAATGAGCAGTTCTTC
NA	TRBV3-1	NA	TRBJ2-5	CASSQGGRTETQYF	TGTGCCAGCAGCCAAGGGGGCAGAACGGAGACCCAGTACTTC